This T cell receptor (beta chain) is drawn from a study of blood T cell repertoires in COVID-19. Sequenced by immunoSEQ multiplex PCR; TCRdb stores in-frame clones only, minus some. The table lists 150,000 or so clones, roughly 82% of them singletons. Trimming stripped 5 bases from V and 0 bases from J, with 11 bases between. The CDR3 is 16 residues long. Germline V gives CDR1 SNHLY, CDR2 FYNNEI. This receptor was obtained from a man aged 50 to 60 who had recovered from COVID-19. V and J are TRBV2 and TRBJ1-6; D ambiguous. The sequencing input was PBMCs or T cells enriched from blood (not recorded which). The CDR3 DNA reads as TGTGCCAGCAGTTTTGCGGCGAGCTCCTATAATTCACCCCTCCACTTT. This translates into CASSFAASSYNSPLHF.